What follows is one TCR beta chain and its context. Its antigen remains unknown. The data are from a study of shared clonotypes between healthy human individuals. Study-wide background: Researchers assigned three CD4 naive, three CD4 memory, two CD8 naive and one CD8 memory plate to each donor.

Findings and caveats of the study: Clonotype sharing among donors was thought likely to change with sequencing depth.

TCRdb's table, derived via immunoSEQ multiplex PCR, lists solely in-frame clones and lacks some. The sample yields under 1,900,000 clones, less than 99% seen once. This CDR3 has 13 residues. Germline assignment: CDR1 MNHEY and CDR2 SVGAGI. Deletions cut 4 bases from V and 8 bases from J, with 11 bases between. The TCR originated in a man aged 25-45 years in good health. The chain couples TRBV6-5 to TRBJ1-4; D uncertain. Sequencing was done on a sample of naive CD4+ T cells sorted from blood. Subset denoted: CD45RA+ positively selected. CDR3 nucleotide sequence: TGTGCCAGCAGTTTGATGACCGGAGAAAAACTGTTTTTT. This translates into CASSLMTGEKLFF.